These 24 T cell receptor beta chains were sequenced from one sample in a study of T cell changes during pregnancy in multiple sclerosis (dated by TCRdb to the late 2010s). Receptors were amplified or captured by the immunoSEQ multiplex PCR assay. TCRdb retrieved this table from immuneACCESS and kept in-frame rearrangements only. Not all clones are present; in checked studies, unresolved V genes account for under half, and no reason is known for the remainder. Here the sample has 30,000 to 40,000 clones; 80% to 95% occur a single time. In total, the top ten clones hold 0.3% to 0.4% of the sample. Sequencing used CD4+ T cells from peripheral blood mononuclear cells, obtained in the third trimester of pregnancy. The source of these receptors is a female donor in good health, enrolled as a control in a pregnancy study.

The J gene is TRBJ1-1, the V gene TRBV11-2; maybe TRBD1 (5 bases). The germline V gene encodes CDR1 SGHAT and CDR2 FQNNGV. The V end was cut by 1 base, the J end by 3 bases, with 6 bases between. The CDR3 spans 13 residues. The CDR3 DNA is TGTGCCAGCAGCTTAGTAGGGGACACTGAAGCTTTCTTT. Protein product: CASSLVGDTEAFF.

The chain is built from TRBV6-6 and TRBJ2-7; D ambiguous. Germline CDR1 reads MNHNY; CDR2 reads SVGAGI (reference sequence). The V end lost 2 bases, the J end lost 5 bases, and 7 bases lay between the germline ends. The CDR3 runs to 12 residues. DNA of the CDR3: TGTGCCAGCAGTTACACCAGTCACGAGCAGTACTTC. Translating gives CASSYTSHEQYF.

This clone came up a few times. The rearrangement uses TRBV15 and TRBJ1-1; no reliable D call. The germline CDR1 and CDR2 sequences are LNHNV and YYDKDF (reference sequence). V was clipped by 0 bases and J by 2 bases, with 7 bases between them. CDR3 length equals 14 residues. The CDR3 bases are TGTGCCACCAGCAGAGAGCACACCAACACTGAAGCTTTCTTT. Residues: CATSREHTNTEAFF.

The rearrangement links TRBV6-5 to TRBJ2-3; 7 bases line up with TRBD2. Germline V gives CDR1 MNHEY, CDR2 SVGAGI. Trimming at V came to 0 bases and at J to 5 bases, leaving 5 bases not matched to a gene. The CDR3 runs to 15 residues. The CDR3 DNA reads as TGTGCCAGCAGTTACTCTCAGATAGCGGGAGATACGCAGTATTTT. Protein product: CASSYSQIAGDTQYF.

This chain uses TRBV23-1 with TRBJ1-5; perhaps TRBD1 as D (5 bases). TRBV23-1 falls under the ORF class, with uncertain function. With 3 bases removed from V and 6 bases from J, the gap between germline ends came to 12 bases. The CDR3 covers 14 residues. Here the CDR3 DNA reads TGCGCCAGCAGTCAGGAAAGGGGCTGTCAGCCCCAGCATTTT. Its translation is CASSQERGCQPQHF.

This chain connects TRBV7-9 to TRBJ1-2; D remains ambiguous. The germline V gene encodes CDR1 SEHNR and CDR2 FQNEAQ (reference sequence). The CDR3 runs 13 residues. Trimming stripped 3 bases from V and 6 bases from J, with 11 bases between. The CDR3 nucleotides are TGTGCCAGCAGCTTTCGAGAGGTTGATGGCTACACCTTC. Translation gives CASSFREVDGYTF.

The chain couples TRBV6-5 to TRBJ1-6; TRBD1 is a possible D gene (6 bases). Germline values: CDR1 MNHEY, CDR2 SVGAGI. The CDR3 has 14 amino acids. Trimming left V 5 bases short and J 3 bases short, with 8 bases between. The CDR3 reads CASSPGVYNSPLHF. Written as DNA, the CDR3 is TGTGCCAGCAGTCCAGGGGTCTATAATTCACCCCTCCACTTT.

CDR3 nucleotide sequence: TGTGCTAGTGGTTTGGACGGGAGTCCGAACACTGAAGCTTTCTTT. It encodes CASGLDGSPNTEAFF. J is TRBJ1-1 and V is TRBV12-5; D is ambiguous. The CDR3 has 15 residues. Germline values: CDR1 LGHNT, CDR2 FRNRAP. The V end was cut by 1 base, the J end by 1 base, with 10 bases between. The whole variable domain, remainder taken from reference TRBV12-5 and TRBJ1-1, is DARVTQTPRHKVTEMGQEVTMRCQPILGHNTVFWYRQTMMQGLELLAYFRNRAPLDDSGMPKDRFSAEMPDATLATLKIQPSEPRDSAVYFCASGLDGSPNTEAFFGQGTRLTVV.

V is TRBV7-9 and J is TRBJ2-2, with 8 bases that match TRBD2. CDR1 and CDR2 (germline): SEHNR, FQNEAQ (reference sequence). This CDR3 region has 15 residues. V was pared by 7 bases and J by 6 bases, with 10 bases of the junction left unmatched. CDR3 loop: CASTVFPGLAGELFF. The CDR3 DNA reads TGTGCCAGCACCGTATTCCCGGGACTAGCCGGGGAGCTGTTTTTT.

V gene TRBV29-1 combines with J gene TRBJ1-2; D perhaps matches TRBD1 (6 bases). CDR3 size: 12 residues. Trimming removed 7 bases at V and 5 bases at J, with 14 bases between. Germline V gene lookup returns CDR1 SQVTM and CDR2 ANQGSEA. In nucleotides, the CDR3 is TGCAGCGGGAAACAGGGTTCGTATGGCTACACCTTC. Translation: CSGKQGSYGYTF.

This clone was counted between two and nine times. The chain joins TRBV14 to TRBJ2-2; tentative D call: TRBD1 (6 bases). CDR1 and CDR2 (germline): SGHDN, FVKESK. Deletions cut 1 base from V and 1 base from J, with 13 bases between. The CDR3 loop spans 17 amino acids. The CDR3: CASSQVRTAWNTGELFF. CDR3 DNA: TGTGCCAGCAGCCAAGTACGGACAGCCTGGAACACCGGGGAGCTGTTTTTT.

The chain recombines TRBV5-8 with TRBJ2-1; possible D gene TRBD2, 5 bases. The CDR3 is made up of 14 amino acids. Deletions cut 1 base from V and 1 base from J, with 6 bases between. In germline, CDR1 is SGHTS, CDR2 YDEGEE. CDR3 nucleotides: TGTGCCAGCAGCTTGACGGGGTCCTACAATGAGCAGTTCTTC. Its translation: CASSLTGSYNEQFF.

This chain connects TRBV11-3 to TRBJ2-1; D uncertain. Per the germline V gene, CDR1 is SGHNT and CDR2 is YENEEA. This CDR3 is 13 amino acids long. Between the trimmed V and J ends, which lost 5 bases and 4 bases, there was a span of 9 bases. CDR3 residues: CASSRSIYNEQFF. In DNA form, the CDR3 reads TGTGCCAGCAGCCGGTCGATATACAATGAGCAGTTCTTC.

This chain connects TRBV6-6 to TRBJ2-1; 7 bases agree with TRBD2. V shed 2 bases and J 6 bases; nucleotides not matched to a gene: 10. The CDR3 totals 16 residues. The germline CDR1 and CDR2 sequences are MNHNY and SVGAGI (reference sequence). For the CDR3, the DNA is TGTGCCAGCAGTTACGGCGGGAGAAGTTCTTTCAATGAGCAGTTCTTC. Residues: CASSYGGRSSFNEQFF.

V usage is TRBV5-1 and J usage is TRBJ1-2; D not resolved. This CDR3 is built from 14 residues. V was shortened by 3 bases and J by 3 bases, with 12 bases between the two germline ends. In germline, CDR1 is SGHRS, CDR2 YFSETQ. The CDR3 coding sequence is TGCGCCAGCAGCTCCGACACTTGGGACTATGGCTACACCTTC. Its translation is CASSSDTWDYGYTF.

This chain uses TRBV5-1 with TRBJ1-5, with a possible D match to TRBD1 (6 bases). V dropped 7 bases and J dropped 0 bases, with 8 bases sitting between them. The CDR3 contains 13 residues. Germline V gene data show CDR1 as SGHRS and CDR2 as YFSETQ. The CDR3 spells CASSGDSNQPQHF. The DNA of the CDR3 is TGCGCCAGCTCAGGGGATAGCAATCAGCCCCAGCATTTT.

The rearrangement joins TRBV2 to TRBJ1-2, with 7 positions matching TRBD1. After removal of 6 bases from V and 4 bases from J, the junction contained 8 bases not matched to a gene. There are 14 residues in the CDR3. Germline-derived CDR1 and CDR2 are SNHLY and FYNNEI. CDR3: CASSPGQARYGYTF. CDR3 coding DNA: TGTGCCAGCAGCCCTGGACAGGCACGCTATGGCTACACCTTC.

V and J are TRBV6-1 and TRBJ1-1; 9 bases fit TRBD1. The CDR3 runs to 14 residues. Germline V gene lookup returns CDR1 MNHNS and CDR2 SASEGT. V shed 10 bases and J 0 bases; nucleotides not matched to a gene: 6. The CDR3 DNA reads TGTGCCAAAAGACAGGGGGGGATGAACACTGAAGCTTTCTTT. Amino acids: CAKRQGGMNTEAFF.

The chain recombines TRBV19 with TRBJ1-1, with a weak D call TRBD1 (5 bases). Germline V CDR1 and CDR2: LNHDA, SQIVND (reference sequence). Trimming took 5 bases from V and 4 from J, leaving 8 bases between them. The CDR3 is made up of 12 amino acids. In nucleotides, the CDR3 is TGTGCCAGTAGTCAGGGAGGCACTGAAGCTTTCTTT. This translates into CASSQGGTEAFF.

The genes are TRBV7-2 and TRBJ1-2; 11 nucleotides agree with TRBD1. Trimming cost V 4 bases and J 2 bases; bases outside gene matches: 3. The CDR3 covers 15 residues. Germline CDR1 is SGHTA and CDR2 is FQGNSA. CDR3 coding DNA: TGTGCCAGCAGCTCCCGGACAGGGGGCAACTATGGCTACACCTTC. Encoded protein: CASSSRTGGNYGYTF.

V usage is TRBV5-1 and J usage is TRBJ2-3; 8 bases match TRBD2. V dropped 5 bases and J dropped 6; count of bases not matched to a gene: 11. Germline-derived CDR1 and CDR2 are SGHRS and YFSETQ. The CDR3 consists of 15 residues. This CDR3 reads CASSPLAGGSDTQYF. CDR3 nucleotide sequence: TGCGCCAGCAGTCCCCTCGCGGGGGGTTCCGATACGCAGTATTTT.

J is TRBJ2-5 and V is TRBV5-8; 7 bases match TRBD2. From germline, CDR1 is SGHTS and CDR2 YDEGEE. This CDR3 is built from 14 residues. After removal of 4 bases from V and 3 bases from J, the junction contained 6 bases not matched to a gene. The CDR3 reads CASSTPGGKETQYF. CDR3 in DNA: TGTGCCAGCAGCACCCCCGGGGGGAAAGAGACCCAGTACTTC.

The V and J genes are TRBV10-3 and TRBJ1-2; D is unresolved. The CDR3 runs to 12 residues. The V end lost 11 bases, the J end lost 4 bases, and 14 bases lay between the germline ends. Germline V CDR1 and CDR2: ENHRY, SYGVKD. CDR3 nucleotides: TGTGCCGCCCTCCGGGGAAGCTATGGCTACACCTTC. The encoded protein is CAALRGSYGYTF.

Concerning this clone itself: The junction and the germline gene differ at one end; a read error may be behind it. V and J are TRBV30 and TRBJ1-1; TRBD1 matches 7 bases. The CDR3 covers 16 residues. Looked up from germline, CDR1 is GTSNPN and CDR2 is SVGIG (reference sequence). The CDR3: CAWSVKLDRNGHNRMF. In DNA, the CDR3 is TGTGCCTGGAGTGTAAAATTGGACAGGAATGGCCATAATCGAATGTTT.